The 15 T cell receptor beta chains below were found in one sample sequenced in a study of glioma-infiltrating T cells. The iRepertoire nested amplicon-rescue multiplex PCR amplified TCR alpha and beta CDR3s from RNA. TCRdb redid the calling of the multiplex PCR reads with MiXCR, one entry per CDR3 protein. The table has 95,000 to 150,000 distinct CDR3 sequences, 20% to 25% seen once. Source material: glioma tissue, nonneoplastic brain tissue, or PBMCs (not recorded which). The source is a human donor with low-grade glioma or glioblastoma, undergoing nonglioma brain surgery, or in good health (not recorded which).

In this sample, this clonotype turned up a few times. This rearrangement joins TRBV12-3 or TRBV12-4 to TRBJ1-4, with D hard to call. CDR3 length: 13 residues. Trimming left V 5 bases short and J 5 bases short, with 9 bases between. The CDR3 is CASSPGRNEKLFF. The CDR3 coding sequence is TGTGCCAGCAGTCCCGGCCGGAATGAAAAACTGTTTTTT.

A note on this clonotype: One base away lies a much larger clone, so this may be a sequencing read error. V gene TRBV4-1 combines with J gene TRBJ2-1; tentative D call: TRBD2 (5 bases). This CDR3 has 13 residues. The V end lost 0 bases, the J end lost 12 bases, and 12 bases lay between the germline ends. Germline values: CDR1 MGHRA, CDR2 YSYEKL. The CDR3 sequence is CASSQDPRDGQFF. The CDR3 DNA reads as TGCGCCAGCAGCCAAGATCCGAGGGATGGGCAGTTCTTC.

This clonotype was counted between two and nine times. The V gene is TRBV7-2, the J gene TRBJ2-5; D ambiguous. The germline CDR1 and CDR2 sequences are SGHTA and FQGNSA. V was cut by 5 bases and J by 3 bases, with 16 bases left in between. The CDR3 is 15 residues long. The chain's CDR3 is CASSPVSGPEETQYF. CDR3 nucleotides: TGTGCCAGCAGCCCCGTTTCCGGGCCAGAAGAGACCCAGTACTTC.

This clonotype was recorded many times. This chain uses TRBV7-2 with TRBJ2-6, with a tentative D call TRBD1 (6 bases). Germline assignment: CDR1 SGHTA and CDR2 FQGNSA. CDR3 length equals 17 residues. V lost 3 bases, J lost 3 bases, and 15 bases lay in between. CDR3 residues: CASSFNLQGFGANVLTF. The CDR3 DNA sequence: TGTGCCAGCAGCTTCAACCTACAGGGTTTTGGGGCCAACGTCCTGACTTTC.

This clonotype was counted many times. Here the CDR3 reads CASSFTGGQGQPQHF. DNA for the CDR3: TGTGCCAGCAGTTTTACGGGAGGACAGGGACAGCCCCAGCATTTT. This chain links TRBV2 with TRBJ1-5, with 8 positions matching TRBD1. V lost 5 bases and J lost 7; bases outside the gene matches: 10. In germline, CDR1 is SNHLY, CDR2 FYNNEI. This CDR3 spans 15 amino acids.

This clonotype was picked up many times. The CDR3 here is CASSENPSGRIGETQYF. For the CDR3, the DNA is TGTGCCAGCAGTGAAAACCCTAGCGGGAGAATTGGAGAGACCCAGTACTTC. The chain uses TRBV2 and TRBJ2-5, with TRBD2 matching 10 bases. CDR1 is SNHLY and CDR2 is FYNNEI in the germline V gene. J was trimmed by 4 bases and V by 2 bases; bases with no gene match: 10. The CDR3 is 17 residues long. Full variable domain (outside the CDR3, taken from reference TRBV2 and TRBJ2-5): EPEVTQTPSHQVTQMGQEVILRCVPISNHLYFYWYRQILGQKVEFLVSFYNNEISEKSEIFDDQFSVERPDGSNFTLKIRSTKLEDSAMYFCASSENPSGRIGETQYFGPGTRLLVL.

This clonotype showed up many times. CDR3 amino acids: CASSIRTVGTGQETQYF. For the CDR3, the DNA is TGTGCCAGTAGTATTCGGACAGTCGGGACAGGACAAGAGACCCAGTACTTC. The rearrangement uses TRBV19 and TRBJ2-5; the match to TRBD1 covers 8 bases. V shed 3 bases, J shed 2 bases, and the junction held 11 bases outside the gene matches. The germline V gene encodes CDR1 LNHDA and CDR2 SQIVND (reference sequence). The CDR3 runs to 17 residues.

This clonotype was counted at least ten times. The rearrangement uses TRBV28 and TRBJ1-2; no firm D call. Trimming removed 2 bases at V and 4 bases at J, with 17 bases between. CDR1 and CDR2 (germline): MDHEN, SYDVKM. The CDR3 is made up of 16 amino acids. The CDR3 loop reads CASSLTSTTWSYGYTF. CDR3 nucleotide sequence: TGTGCCAGCAGTTTAACTTCGACCACCTGGAGCTATGGCTACACCTTC.

The gene calls are TRBV12-3 or TRBV12-4 and TRBJ1-2; D remains unclear. Between the trimmed V and J ends, which lost 0 bases and 8 bases, there was a span of 7 bases. There are 12 residues in the CDR3. DNA of the CDR3: TGTGCCAGCAGTTTAGCTTTCACGGGCTACACCTTC. Translation gives CASSLAFTGYTF.

This clonotype was found many times. V gene TRBV19 combines with J gene TRBJ2-1, with TRBD2 matching over 11 bases. V dropped 5 bases and J dropped 2; count of bases not matched to a gene: 5. This CDR3 contains 16 residues. Germline values: CDR1 LNHDA, CDR2 SQIVND (reference sequence). The CDR3 DNA sequence: TGTGCCAGTAGTCCTAGCGGGAGGCGAACCTACAATGAGCAGTTCTTC. Its protein is CASSPSGRRTYNEQFF.

This clonotype was observed at least ten times. The CDR3, as DNA: TGTGCCAGCAGTTCCCTTAGCTCTGGGGCCAACGTCCTGACTTTC. It specifies CASSSLSSGANVLTF. This chain links TRBV28 with TRBJ2-6; D call uncertain. The CDR3 contains 15 residues. V lost 4 bases and J lost 0, with 7 bases in between. Germline CDR1 MDHEN, CDR2 SYDVKM.

Points on this clonotype: This may be a read error: a much more frequent sequence differs by one nucleotide. The V call is TRBV6-2 or TRBV6-3, the J call TRBJ2-5; D ambiguous. Trimming took off 5 bases at V and 1 base at J, with 8 bases between the two ends. The CDR3 has 13 residues. The germline V gene encodes CDR1 MNHEY and CDR2 SVGEGT. The CDR3 region is CASSDGLQETQYF. The CDR3 nucleotides read TGTGCCAGCAGTGATGGGCTCCAAGAGACCCAGTACTTC.

As concerns this clonotype: A much larger clonotype is one base distant, so this may be a read error. The CDR3 loop is CASSAPSAGNNEAFF. The DNA of the CDR3 is TGTGCCAGTAGCGCCCCCTCGGCGGGCAACAATGAAGCTTTCTTT. The chain couples TRBV19 to TRBJ1-1; D gene unclear. This CDR3 contains 15 residues. The germline V gene encodes CDR1 LNHDA and CDR2 SQIVND (reference sequence). The full variable domain, completed using reference TRBV19 and TRBJ1-1, is DGGITQSPKYLFRKEGQNVTLSCEQNLNHDAMYWYRQDPGQGLRLIYYSQIVNDFQKGDIAEGYSVSREKKESFPLTVTSAQKNPTAFYLCASSAPSAGNNEAFFGQGTRLTVV.

This clonotype came up a few times. The rearrangement joins TRBV5-4 to TRBJ2-5, with 9 bases that match TRBD1. V was pared by 4 bases and J by 2 bases, with 12 bases of the junction left unmatched. CDR1 is SGHNT and CDR2 is YYREEE in the germline V gene (reference sequence). CDR3 length equals 17 residues. Here the CDR3 reads CASSRPGQGGGQETQYF. CDR3 nucleotides: TGTGCCAGCAGCCGGCCGGGACAGGGAGGAGGGCAAGAGACCCAGTACTTC.

The chain carries TRBV10-3 and TRBJ1-4; D unresolved. Trimming left V 10 bases short and J 2 bases short, with 11 bases between. Germline-derived CDR1 and CDR2 are ENHRY and SYGVKD. The CDR3 length is 13 residues. DNA of the CDR3: TGTGCCACTTCAGACACCACTAATGAAAAACTGTTTTTT. Its translation: CATSDTTNEKLFF.